This TCR beta chain was observed in a study of shared clonotypes between healthy human individuals. Study-level findings and limits: Among donors, the sharing of clonotypes was expected to be influenced by sequencing depth.

Trimming cost V 8 bases and J 7 bases; bases outside gene matches: 0. CDR1 is SGHTA and CDR2 is FQGNSA in the germline V gene. This CDR3 has 12 amino acids. This clone was seen just once. The antigen remains undetermined. The assay was immunoSEQ multiplex PCR, and TCRdb's table has in-frame clones only and misses some. The repertoire has roughly 2,500,000 clones, 80% to 95% of them found once; the top ten carry roughly 0.39%. The TCR was taken from a man younger than 35 in good health. Some clones in this sample may be carry-over from other donors' samples. Sequenced input: naive CD4+ T cells from PBMCs. Subset described: CD45RA+ positively selected. The chain recombines TRBV7-2 with TRBJ1-6, with TRBD1 matching 9 bases. CDR3 coding DNA: TGTGCCAGCGGACAGGGGAATTCACCCCTCCACTTT. Its protein is CASGQGNSPLHF.